The clone carrying this T cell receptor beta chain occurred many times. The antigen remains unidentified. This sample stems from a study of T cell repertoires in cytomegalovirus infection. Overall study results and limits: It was HLA-C-restricted CMV-specific TCR beta clonotypes that dominated the response ex vivo.

MiXCR was run by TCRdb on the reads, yielding one entry per CDR3 protein. The profile covers about 190,000 distinct CDR3 sequences, with roughly 30% appearing a single time and about 31% taken by the ten largest. This CDR3 contains 15 residues. Germline values: CDR1 SGHTA, CDR2 FQGNSA. Trimming at V came to 1 base and at J to 1 base, leaving 3 bases not matched to a gene. The material sequenced was PBMCs. This sequence joins TRBV7-2 and TRBJ1-1; 7 nucleotides match TRBD1. This TCR came from a human donor in good health (CMV status not recorded). Some clones in this sample may be carry-over from other donors' samples. The CDR3 DNA sequence: TGTGCCAGCAGCTTAGTCGCAGGGGGGAACACTGAAGCTTTCTTT. It yields the protein CASSLVAGGNTEAFF. Full variable domain (missing parts from reference TRBV7-2 and TRBJ1-1): GAGVSQSPSNKVTEKGKDVELRCDPISGHTALYWYRQSLGQGLEFLIYFQGNSAPDKSGLPSDRFSAERTGGSVSTLTIQRTQQEDSAVYLCASSLVAGGNTEAFFGQGTRLTVV.